A selection of T cell receptor beta chains follows, all from one sample in a study of shared clonotypes between healthy human individuals. The data were produced by immunoSEQ multiplex PCR, yet TCRdb's version contains in-frame clones alone and is incomplete. The sample lists about 1.5 million clones; around 98% were seen once. The sample consisted of naive CD4+ T cells sorted from blood. These TCRs come from a man aged 25-45 years in good health. Each CDR3 is given with its conserved first and last residue. A D gene is named only where the DNA matches it firmly. Size values are once, few and many counts, or a class for expanded clones, and some rows have none.

D gene	J gene	V gene	clone size	CDR3 protein	CDR3 DNA
-	TRBJ2-2	TRBV2	-	CASRGRQPFTGELFF	TGTGCCAGCAGAGGGAGACAGCCGTTCACCGGGGAGCTGTTTTTT
-	TRBJ2-7	TRBV18	-	CASSPTASYEQYF	TGTGCCAGCTCACCGACAGCAAGCTACGAGCAGTACTTC
-	TRBJ2-3	TRBV15	once	CATSRDTGDTQYF	TGTGCCACCAGCAGAGATACCGGGGATACGCAGTATTTT
-	TRBJ1-2	TRBV5-1	-	CASAKDNVNYGYTF	TGCGCCAGCGCCAAGGACAACGTTAACTATGGCTACACCTTC
TRBD1	TRBJ2-7	TRBV6-6	-	CASRRTGDKYEQYF	TGTGCCAGCAGGAGGACAGGGGACAAATACGAGCAGTACTTC
TRBD1	TRBJ1-5	TRBV2	-	CASRLTGGYDQPQHF	TGTGCCAGCAGACTCACAGGGGGCTATGATCAGCCCCAGCATTTT
-	TRBJ1-2	TRBV19	once	CASSMRGAPAEQCDF	TGTGCCAGTAGTATGAGGGGAGCCCCGGCCGAGCAGTGCGACTTC
-	TRBJ2-5	TRBV2	once	CASMPDSAGETQYF	TGTGCCAGCATGCCGGACAGCGCGGGAGAGACCCAGTACTTC
-	TRBJ2-5	TRBV2	-	CASSDRASGETQYF	TGTGCCAGCAGTGATAGGGCCTCCGGGGAGACCCAGTACTTC
TRBD1	TRBJ1-2	TRBV6-5	-	CASSYSPTGANYGYTF	TGTGCCAGCAGTTACTCGCCTACAGGGGCCAACTATGGCTACACCTTC
-	TRBJ2-1	TRBV7-9	-	CASSLAASVSEQFF	TGTGCCAGCAGCTTAGCGGCTAGCGTATCTGAGCAGTTCTTC
-	TRBJ2-4	TRBV18	-	CASSREAKNIQYF	TGTGCCAGCTCACGAGAGGCCAAAAACATTCAGTACTTC
-	TRBJ2-2	TRBV7-9	-	CASSPRGQGTGELFF	TGTGCCAGCAGCCCCCGGGGCCAGGGGACCGGGGAGCTGTTTTTT
-	TRBJ1-5	TRBV18	-	CASSPGEKQPQHF	TGTGCCAGCTCTCCAGGGGAAAAACAGCCCCAGCATTTT
-	TRBJ2-7	TRBV29-1	-	CSVTDSSYEQYF	TGCAGCGTTACGGACAGTTCCTACGAGCAGTACTTC
-	TRBJ2-1	TRBV10-2	-	CASSPSISGNNEQFF	TGCGCCAGCAGTCCCTCGATTAGCGGAAACAATGAGCAGTTCTTC
TRBD2	TRBJ2-7	TRBV2	-	CASSPRTSAPYEQYF	TGTGCCAGCAGTCCCCGGACTAGCGCACCCTACGAGCAGTACTTC